The 32 T cell receptor beta chains given below trace back to one sample, sequenced in a study of response to subunit inactivated influenza vaccine. TCRdb re-derived calls from the RT-PCR reads in MiXCR, one entry per CDR3 protein. Of 500,000 to 550,000 distinct CDR3 sequences in the sample, less than 7.5% were seen once. The sequences come from PBMCs from blood, collected around 2 years after vaccination. These receptors all stem from a man in his fifties or sixties who received an inactivated influenza vaccine.

This clonotype was recorded at least ten times. This rearrangement joins TRBV2 to TRBJ2-3, with D maybe TRBD2 (6 bases). Germline V gives CDR1 SNHLY, CDR2 FYNNEI. Deletions cut 4 bases from V and 4 bases from J, with 15 bases between. CDR3 length equals 15 residues. The CDR3 reads CASSAIQGGADTQYF. The CDR3, as DNA: TGTGCCAGCAGTGCCATCCAGGGAGGCGCAGATACGCAGTATTTT.

In its sample, this clonotype was seen a few times. The chain uses TRBV12-3 or TRBV12-4 and TRBJ1-2; the match to TRBD1 covers 12 bases. CDR3 size: 15 residues. Germline trimming cut 2 bases from V and 7 bases from J; bases unmatched to any gene: 5. In nucleotides, the CDR3 is TGTGCCAGCAGTTTAAGGGACAGGGGGCTGGGTGGCTACACCTTC. Amino acid sequence: CASSLRDRGLGGYTF.

The chain combines TRBV5-4 with TRBJ2-1; TRBD2 matches 11 bases. Germline loops: CDR1 SGHNT, CDR2 YYREEE (reference sequence). Unmatched junction bases numbered 5, after V lost 5 bases and J lost 7 bases. The CDR3 runs 14 residues. For the CDR3, the DNA is TGTGCCAGCAGTTCTACTAGCGGGAGTAATGAGCAGTTCTTC. Translation gives CASSSTSGSNEQFF.

This clonotype was found many times. The chain has TRBV7-9 and TRBJ1-3, with unresolved D. Trimming removed 5 bases from V and 0 bases from J, with 14 bases in between. The CDR3 sequence is 16 residues long. Per germline, CDR1 SEHNR and CDR2 FQNEAQ (reference sequence). CDR3 loop: CASSLSFGVSGNTIYF. CDR3 coding DNA: TGTGCCAGCAGCCTCAGTTTCGGGGTCTCTGGAAACACCATATATTTT.

This clonotype was recorded a few times. The chain couples TRBV4-3 to TRBJ2-5, with TRBD2 matching over 14 bases. This CDR3 is built from 19 residues. Trimming took 0 bases from V and 2 from J; bases not matched to a gene: 8. Germline CDR1 LGHNA, CDR2 YSLEER. In DNA, the CDR3 is TGCGCCAGCAGCCAAGAAGCGACTAGCGGGGGGGCTCGACAAGAGACCCAGTACTTC. This encodes CASSQEATSGGARQETQYF.

The rearrangement uses TRBV7-2 and TRBJ2-1; 7 positions match TRBD1. Germline CDR1 and CDR2: SGHTA and FQGNSA. Trimming at V came to 5 bases and at J to 14 bases, leaving 9 bases not matched to a gene. The CDR3 sequence is 12 residues long. The CDR3: CASSHDPGQKFF. The CDR3 DNA is TGTGCCAGCAGCCACGACCCGGGACAGAAGTTCTTC.

This clonotype has ten or more counts. This chain links TRBV7-2 with TRBJ1-5; D is undetermined. The CDR3 loop spans 13 amino acids. V gave up 3 bases and J gave up 9 bases, with 12 bases separating them. Per the germline V gene, CDR1 is SGHTA and CDR2 is FQGNSA. This CDR3 is CASSFASRRPQHF. DNA for the CDR3: TGTGCCAGCAGCTTCGCCTCCCGGCGGCCCCAGCATTTT.

The V call is TRBV9, the J call TRBJ1-4, with a weak D call TRBD1 (5 bases). The CDR3 covers 15 residues. Trimming removed 0 bases from V and 3 bases from J, with 9 bases in between. The germline V gene encodes CDR1 SGDLS and CDR2 YYNGEE. CDR3: CASSVAGAANEKLFF. CDR3 sequence (DNA): TGTGCCAGCAGCGTAGCCGGGGCAGCTAATGAAAAACTGTTTTTT.

The CDR3 loop is CASSDPWGQTHQPQHF. CDR3 nucleotides: TGTGCCAGCAGCGACCCATGGGGACAGACCCATCAGCCCCAGCATTTT. The chain is built from TRBV11-2 and TRBJ1-5, with 7 bases identical to TRBD1. CDR1 and CDR2 (germline): SGHAT, FQNNGV. The CDR3 has 16 amino acids. With 5 bases clipped from V and 5 bases from J, the junction kept 12 bases outside the gene matches.

This clonotype was counted at least ten times. The J gene is TRBJ1-2, the V gene TRBV7-2; TRBD1 is a possible D gene (5 bases). Trimming left V 4 bases short and J 6 bases short, with 18 bases between. CDR1 SGHTA and CDR2 FQGNSA come from the germline V gene. The CDR3 has 15 residues. The CDR3 sequence is CASSSGQSRQHGYTF. The CDR3 region has the DNA TGTGCCAGCAGCTCAGGACAAAGCAGGCAGCATGGCTACACCTTC.

V and J are TRBV5-1 and TRBJ2-3; unclear D gene. V lost 0 bases, J lost 2 bases, and 13 bases lay in between. The CDR3 has 16 residues. Germline CDR1 reads SGHRS; CDR2 reads YFSETQ. The CDR3 spells CASSLGPRSNTDTQYF. CDR3 DNA sequence: TGCGCCAGCAGCTTGGGGCCTAGATCCAACACAGATACGCAGTATTTT.

J is TRBJ2-7 and V is TRBV5-1; 14 bases align to TRBD2. This CDR3 spans 16 amino acids. Losses at the gene ends were 4 bases for V and 6 bases for J; bases not matched to a gene: 9. The V gene's germline CDR1 is SGHRS and CDR2 YFSETQ. This CDR3 reads CASSQGTSGRTGEQYF. CDR3 nucleotides: TGCGCCAGCAGCCAAGGGACTAGCGGGAGAACGGGCGAGCAGTACTTC.

CDR3 sequence (DNA): TGCGCCAGCAGCTCGGAACTGAACACTGAAGCTTTCTTT. It codes for CASSSELNTEAFF. The chain combines TRBV5-1 with TRBJ1-1; D not certain. V lost 3 bases and J lost 0, with 6 bases in between. This CDR3 has 13 amino acids. The germline V gene encodes CDR1 SGHRS and CDR2 YFSETQ.

This clonotype was detected only a few times. The V call is TRBV9, the J call TRBJ2-7; TRBD1 agrees at 7 bases. Germline V CDR1 and CDR2: SGDLS, YYNGEE. The J segment lost 2 bases and the V segment lost 0 bases, leaving 5 bases of the junction unmatched. CDR3 length equals 15 residues. For the CDR3, the DNA is TGTGCCAGCAGCGTAGCTACCGGGACAGCCTACGAGCAGTACTTC. Its protein product is CASSVATGTAYEQYF.

The chain couples TRBV4-3 to TRBJ1-3; D is unresolved. Trimming stripped 0 bases from V and 6 bases from J, with 15 bases between. From germline, CDR1 is LGHNA and CDR2 YSLEER. The CDR3 consists of 16 residues. The CDR3 is CASSQDRPGSKNTIYF. The CDR3 bases are TGCGCCAGCAGCCAAGATCGTCCGGGATCGAAAAACACCATATATTTT.

The J gene is TRBJ1-1, the V gene TRBV18; no firm D call. Per the germline V gene, CDR1 is KGHSH and CDR2 is LQKENI. Trimming removed 3 bases from V and 1 base from J, with 9 bases in between. This CDR3 is 14 amino acids long. This CDR3 is CASSPQSENTEAFF. In nucleotides, the CDR3 is TGTGCCAGCTCACCCCAGTCTGAGAACACTGAAGCTTTCTTT.

CDR3 bases: TGCGCCAGCAGCACGGGACACTCCTACGAGCAGTACTTC. Its translation is CASSTGHSYEQYF. This chain joins TRBV5-1 and TRBJ2-7; D is perhaps TRBD1 (6 bases). V was pared by 4 bases and J by 0 bases, with 8 bases between. The germline gives CDR1 SGHRS, CDR2 YFSETQ. There are 13 residues in the CDR3. Together with reference TRBV5-1 and TRBJ2-7, the CDR3 gives the full variable domain: KAGVTQTPRYLIKTRGQQVTLSCSPISGHRSVSWYQQTPGQGLQFLFEYFSETQRNKGNFPGRFSGRQFSNSRSEMNVSTLELGDSALYLCASSTGHSYEQYFGPGTRLTVT.

V usage is TRBV12-5 and J usage is TRBJ2-5; TRBD2 might be the D (6 bases). Germline CDR1 reads LGHNT; CDR2 reads FRNRAP. This CDR3 spans 17 amino acids. Trimming left V 0 bases short and J 2 bases short, with 16 bases between. CDR3 sequence (DNA): TGTGCTAGTGGTTTGGTACTTGGAGGGGCCAAACAAGAGACCCAGTACTTC. Protein product: CASGLVLGGAKQETQYF.

The table lists this clonotype with many counts. The chain has TRBV11-2 and TRBJ1-5; D ambiguous. This CDR3 spans 11 amino acids. Germline CDR1 and CDR2: SGHAT and FQNNGV. Deletions cut 4 bases from V and 5 bases from J, with 3 bases between. CDR3 protein: CASSSHQPQHF. CDR3 bases: TGTGCCAGCAGCTCCCATCAGCCCCAGCATTTT.

This clonotype was found a few times. The genes are TRBV18 and TRBJ1-2, with 7 nucleotides matching TRBD1. J was trimmed by 6 bases and V by 4 bases; bases with no gene match: 11. Germline V CDR1 and CDR2: KGHSH, LQKENI. CDR3 length: 15 amino acids. CDR3 protein: CASSQRDSKGDGYTF. Here the CDR3 DNA reads TGTGCCAGCTCACAACGGGACAGCAAAGGGGATGGCTACACCTTC.

The chain combines TRBV28 with TRBJ2-3, with D possibly being TRBD2 (5 bases). This CDR3 region has 15 residues. Germline-derived CDR1 and CDR2 are MDHEN and SYDVKM. Between the trimmed V and J ends, which lost 5 bases and 1 base, there was a span of 13 bases. In nucleotides, the CDR3 is TGTGCCAGCAGTCCCCGAGGAGGCGGCACAGATACGCAGTATTTT. Protein sequence: CASSPRGGGTDTQYF.

The rearrangement links TRBV27 to TRBJ2-3, with no clear D. Germline CDR1 is MNHEY and CDR2 is SMNVEV (reference sequence). CDR3 size: 16 residues. The V end lost 1 base, the J end lost 1 base, and 12 bases lay between the germline ends. The CDR3 is CASSLFGPNCTDTQYF. In nucleotides, the CDR3 is TGTGCCAGCAGTTTATTCGGCCCGAACTGCACAGATACGCAGTATTTT.

This clonotype was seen ten or more times. DNA of the CDR3: TGCGCCAGCAGCCTAACTAGCGGGAACTCCTACGAGCAGTACTTC. Amino acids: CASSLTSGNSYEQYF. The V call is TRBV5-1, the J call TRBJ2-7, with 10 nucleotides matching TRBD2. CDR3 length equals 15 residues. V was clipped by 4 bases and J by 0 bases; unmatched bases: 4. Looked up from germline, CDR1 is SGHRS and CDR2 is YFSETQ. Drawing the rest from reference TRBV5-1 and TRBJ2-7, the complete variable domain is KAGVTQTPRYLIKTRGQQVTLSCSPISGHRSVSWYQQTPGQGLQFLFEYFSETQRNKGNFPGRFSGRQFSNSRSEMNVSTLELGDSALYLCASSLTSGNSYEQYFGPGTRLTVT.

This sequence joins TRBV3-1 and TRBJ2-2; TRBD2 matches at 9 bases. Germline V gene data show CDR1 as LGHDT and CDR2 as YNNKEL (reference sequence). The CDR3 spans 13 residues. V lost 5 bases, J lost 6 bases, and 1 base stayed unmatched. The CDR3 bases are TGTGCCAGCAGCAGGACTAGCGCCGGGGAGCTGTTTTTT. This gives the protein CASSRTSAGELFF. Full variable domain (outside the CDR3, taken from reference TRBV3-1 and TRBJ2-2): DTAVSQTPKYLVTQMGNDKSIKCEQNLGHDTMYWYKQDSKKFLKIMFSYNNKELIINETVPNRFSPKSPDKAHLNLHINSLELGDSAVYFCASSRTSAGELFFGEGSRLTVL.

The chain couples TRBV7-9 to TRBJ2-5, with a possible D match to TRBD1 (6 bases). Trimming pared 1 base from V and 0 bases from J, leaving 9 bases between. The CDR3 runs to 15 residues. CDR1 is SEHNR and CDR2 is FQNEAQ in the germline V gene (reference sequence). CDR3 loop: CASSLVGHYQETQYF. The CDR3 DNA sequence: TGTGCCAGCAGCTTAGTGGGACACTACCAAGAGACCCAGTACTTC. Filled out from reference TRBV7-9 and TRBJ2-5, the complete variable domain reads DTGVSQNPRHKITKRGQNVTFRCDPISEHNRLYWYRQTLGQGPEFLTYFQNEAQLEKSRLLSDRFSAERPKGSFSTLEIQRTEQGDSAMYLCASSLVGHYQETQYFGPGTRLLVL.

This clonotype was seen a handful of times. The chain recombines TRBV10-1 with TRBJ2-2; D perhaps matches TRBD2 (5 bases). V lost 6 bases and J lost 4, with 12 bases in between. Germline-derived CDR1 and CDR2 are WNHNN and SYGVQD (reference sequence). This CDR3 comprises 14 residues. The chain's CDR3 is CASRLERITGELFF. Here the CDR3 DNA reads TGCGCCAGCAGATTAGAGCGGATCACCGGGGAGCTGTTTTTT.

This clonotype was detected only a few times. The V gene is TRBV7-2, the J gene TRBJ2-2; D is tentatively TRBD1 or TRBD2 (5 bases each). The V end was cut by 5 bases, the J end by 4 bases, with 11 bases between. The germline gives CDR1 SGHTA, CDR2 FQGNSA. This CDR3 region has 14 residues. CDR3 in amino acids: CASSKGPPTGELFF. CDR3 in DNA: TGTGCCAGCAGCAAGGGACCACCCACCGGGGAGCTGTTTTTT.

The CDR3 here is CSVDRNNEQFF. CDR3 nucleotides: TGCAGTGTCGACAGAAACAATGAGCAGTTCTTC. The chain combines TRBV20-1 with TRBJ2-1; D is perhaps TRBD1 (5 bases). Trimming stripped 7 bases from V and 5 bases from J, with 9 bases between. Germline CDR1 DFQATT, CDR2 SNEGSKA (reference sequence). The CDR3 contains 11 residues.

In the case of this clonotype: Germline is not matched at one junction end, which may reflect a read error. V gene TRBV4-2 combines with J gene TRBJ2-3, with D maybe TRBD2 (5 bases). The CDR3 consists of 16 residues. Per the germline V gene, CDR1 is LGHNA and CDR2 is YNFKEQ. CDR3 protein: CASSKDLAASTDTQYF. CDR3 in DNA: TGCGCCAGCAGCAAAGATCTAGCTGCAAGCACAGATACGCAGTATTTT.

The V call is TRBV28, the J call TRBJ2-1; no clear D. The CDR3 runs 14 residues. The V gene lost 6 bases and the J gene lost 0 bases, with 9 bases spanning the gap. The V gene's germline CDR1 is MDHEN and CDR2 SYDVKM. The CDR3 protein is CASRVMSSYNEQFF. The DNA of the CDR3 is TGTGCCAGCAGGGTCATGAGCTCCTACAATGAGCAGTTCTTC.

The chain couples TRBV2 to TRBJ2-7; 7 bases are shared with TRBD2. J gave up 7 bases and V 3 bases, and 6 bases lay outside the gene matches. The CDR3 length is 13 residues. The germline V gene has CDR1 SNHLY and CDR2 FYNNEI. CDR3 protein: CASSDGGGIEQYF. The CDR3 DNA follows: TGTGCCAGCAGTGATGGGGGGGGTATTGAGCAGTACTTC.

This clonotype was seen only a few times. The chain links TRBV19 to TRBJ2-2; D remains unclear. Per the germline V gene, CDR1 is LNHDA and CDR2 is SQIVND (reference sequence). The CDR3 has 13 residues. With 5 bases removed from V and 8 bases from J, the gap between germline ends came to 12 bases. As DNA, the CDR3 is TGTGCCAGTAGTGGGCCGTTGGGGGGGGAGCTGTTTTTT. This codes for CASSGPLGGELFF.